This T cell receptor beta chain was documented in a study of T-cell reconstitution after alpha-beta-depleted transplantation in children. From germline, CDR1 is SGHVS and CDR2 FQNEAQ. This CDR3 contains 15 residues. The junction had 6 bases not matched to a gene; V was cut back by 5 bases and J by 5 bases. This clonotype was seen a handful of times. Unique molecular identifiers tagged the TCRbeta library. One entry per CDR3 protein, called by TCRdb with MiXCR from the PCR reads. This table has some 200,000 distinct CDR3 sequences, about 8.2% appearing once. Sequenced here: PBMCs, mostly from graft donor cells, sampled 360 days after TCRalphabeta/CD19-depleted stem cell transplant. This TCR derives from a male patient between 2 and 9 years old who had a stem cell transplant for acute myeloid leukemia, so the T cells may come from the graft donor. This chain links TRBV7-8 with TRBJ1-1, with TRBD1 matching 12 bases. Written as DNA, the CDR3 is TGTGCCAGCAGCCTACGGGACAGGGGGCTGACTGAAGCTTTCTTT. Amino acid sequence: CASSLRDRGLTEAFF.